This entry features one T cell receptor (beta chain) sequence. The sample comes from a study of blood T cell repertoires in COVID-19. Study-level information: The study drew acute and convalescent COVID-19 samples from the United States, Italy and Spain.

There are 14 residues in the CDR3. Germline CDR1 and CDR2: KGHSH and LQKENI. Trimming left V 3 bases short and J 5 bases short, with 13 bases between. Using immunoSEQ multiplex PCR, the repertoire was profiled, and TCRdb retains in-frame clones only, with some absent. The data hold some 370,000 clones, with roughly four fifths observed a single time. The chain uses TRBV18 and TRBJ1-1; no clear D gene. The TCR comes from a woman between 45 and 65 years old who had recovered from COVID-19. Sequencing was done on a sample of PBMCs or T cells enriched from blood (not recorded which). The CDR3 spells CASSPLGSGTEAFF. Here the CDR3 DNA reads TGTGCCAGCTCACCCCTGGGGTCGGGGACTGAAGCTTTCTTT.